This T cell receptor beta chain was captured in a study of post-analysis software for immune sequencing data. In regard to this clonotype: What it binds is unknown.

Points from the study as a whole: Strong co-clustering by F measure was evident for samples that had been prepared in the same batch.

cDNA libraries for TCR beta contained unique molecular identifiers. In TCRdb, the PCR reads were re-called with MiXCR into one record per CDR3 protein. The sample has 600,000 to 700,000 distinct CDR3 sequences, roughly three fifths seen once. This TCR came from a girl aged 2-10 years with multiple sclerosis. Sequencing input: blood.

DNA for the CDR3: TGCGCCAGCAGCGTGTCAACGGGGGTGGTAAATGAGCAGTTCTTC. Protein product: CASSVSTGVVNEQFF. The chain has TRBV5-1 and TRBJ2-1; D possibly corresponds to TRBD2 (6 bases). Trimming pared 4 bases from V and 7 bases from J, leaving 18 bases between. The CDR3 has 15 residues. CDR1 and CDR2 from the germline V gene are SGHRS and YFSETQ.